The present T cell receptor (beta chain) was sequenced within a study of PD-1 blockade in classical Hodgkin lymphoma. Study observations and caveats: Newly diagnosed patients were said to have less baseline TCR diversity than healthy donors did.

TCRdb's copy holds only in-frame clones and misses some; the assay was immunoSEQ multiplex PCR. The sample yields 15,000 to 20,000 clones, approximately 85% seen once. Time point: newly diagnosed, previously untreated cHL patient sample. As regards this clone: Its target is unknown.

The source material was peripheral blood mononuclear cells (PBMCs). The source is a human donor with classical Hodgkin lymphoma.

CDR3 protein: CASSPISPRVETGELFF. CDR3 coding DNA: TGTGCCAGCAGTCCAATCAGTCCCAGGGTTGAAACCGGGGAGCTGTTTTTT. The chain couples TRBV27 to TRBJ2-2; a weak D match, TRBD1 (5 bases). This CDR3 has 17 amino acids. Germline V lookup: CDR1 MNHEY, CDR2 SMNVEV (reference sequence). V shed 5 bases and J shed 5 bases, with 21 bases lying between them.